Below, 5 T cell receptor beta chains from the same sample are listed, as sequenced in a study of T-cell memory formation after mild COVID-19. TCRdb redid the calling of the 5' RACE reads with MiXCR, one entry per CDR3 protein. The sample lists nearly 200,000 distinct CDR3 sequences; roughly 18% were seen once. Sequencing was done on a sample of PBMCs or a T cell subset sorted from them (not recorded which). The receptors were sampled from an adult woman who had mild COVID-19 (a few samples of this study predate the infection). Cell type and time point are not known.

This clonotype has more than one count but fewer than ten. The chain combines TRBV12-3 or TRBV12-4 with TRBJ2-2, with D uncertain. This CDR3 spans 17 amino acids. V dropped 3 bases and J dropped 5 bases, with 19 bases sitting between them. The CDR3 loop reads CASSLFRPDVGTGELFF. For the CDR3, the DNA is TGTGCCAGCAGTTTGTTTCGCCCTGATGTGGGTACCGGGGAGCTGTTTTTT.

The chain links TRBV6-1 to TRBJ2-7, with D possibly TRBD2 on 5 matching bases. CDR1 and CDR2 from the germline V gene are MNHNS and SASEGT. There are 13 residues in the CDR3. The V gene lost 7 bases and the J gene lost 6 bases, with 16 bases spanning the gap. The CDR3 sequence is CASTRPGVGEQYF. The CDR3, as DNA: TGTGCCAGCACCCGACCCGGGGTGGGCGAGCAGTACTTC.

The chain has TRBV7-6 and TRBJ2-5; 11 bases line up with TRBD2. Germline assignment: CDR1 SGHVS and CDR2 FNYEAQ. Germline trimming cut 1 base from V and 5 bases from J; bases unmatched to any gene: 9. The CDR3 runs to 17 residues. The CDR3 region has the DNA TGTGCCAGCAGCTTAGGAGGCCTAGCGGGGGGACCCGAGACCCAGTACTTC. Residues: CASSLGGLAGGPETQYF. Full variable domain (rest looked up from reference TRBV7-6 and TRBJ2-5): GAGVSQSPRYKVTKRGQDVALRCDPISGHVSLYWYRQALGQGPEFLTYFNYEAQQDKSGLPNDRFSAERPEGSISTLTIQRTEQRDSAMYRCASSLGGLAGGPETQYFGPGTRLLVL.

This clonotype was picked up many times. In DNA form, the CDR3 reads TGCAGTGCTATATCCGGGAAAGAGACCCAGTACTTC. It encodes CSAISGKETQYF. The genes are TRBV20-1 and TRBJ2-5; possibly TRBD2 for D (5 bases). Germline loops: CDR1 DFQATT, CDR2 SNEGSKA (reference sequence). This CDR3 comprises 12 residues. V was trimmed by 4 bases and J by 3 bases, leaving 9 bases between them.

This chain connects TRBV5-1 to TRBJ2-1, with 8 bases identical to TRBD2. Trimming at V came to 3 bases and at J to 5 bases, leaving 7 bases not matched to a gene. Per germline, CDR1 SGHRS and CDR2 YFSETQ. This CDR3 comprises 15 residues. The CDR3 sequence is CASSSAGTRDNEQFF. The CDR3 coding sequence is TGCGCCAGCAGCTCAGCCGGGACTAGAGACAATGAGCAGTTCTTC.